The TCR beta chain under discussion was sequenced for a study of OX40 agonist ivuxolimab in advanced cancers. Repertoires were generated with immunoSEQ multiplex PCR, while TCRdb's copy carries only in-frame clones and drops some. The sample lists about 100,000 clones; roughly 87% were seen once. CDR3 size: 16 residues. Trimming stripped 5 bases from V and 7 bases from J, with 23 bases between. Germline V gene sequence: CDR1 SGHTA, CDR2 FQGNSA. Worth noting for this clone: The antigen remains unidentified.

General study findings and limits: Partial responders treated at 0.1-3.0 mg/kg exhibited clonal expansion among the lowest measured. Antigen specificity was not determined for the expanded peripheral T cells.

The rearrangement joins TRBV7-2 to TRBJ1-2, with D unresolved. This specimen consisted of CD4+ or CD8+ T cells sorted from blood, obtained in a trial of the OX40 agonist ivuxolimab. This receptor was identified in an adult with an advanced solid tumor such as melanoma, head and neck, liver or kidney cancer. CDR3: CASSPRTLRPSGGYTF. The CDR3, as DNA: TGTGCCAGCAGCCCCCGGACTCTCAGGCCATCTGGTGGCTACACCTTC.